The next 12 T cell receptor beta chains were all read from a single sample in a study of T cells in Graves' hyperthyroidism and ophthalmopathy. Researchers took RNA transcripts and amplified the TCR beta CDR3 regions from them. TCR CDR3 regions were first amplified by RT-PCR with HTBI primers. Using its own MiXCR run on the multiplex PCR reads, TCRdb lists one record per CDR3 protein. This sample has 650,000 to 750,000 distinct CDR3 sequences, with 14% found just once. Sequencing used blood. The receptors were sampled from a woman aged 18 to 35 with Graves' hyperthyroidism.

This clonotype was picked up a small number of times. The chain is built from TRBV20-1 and TRBJ2-7, with 7 bases identical to TRBD1. Per the germline V gene, CDR1 is DFQATT and CDR2 is SNEGSKA (reference sequence). J was trimmed by 1 base and V by 6 bases; bases with no gene match: 3. The CDR3 runs to 12 residues. In DNA, the CDR3 is TGCAGTGCCGGGACAGTATCCTACGAGCAGTACTTC. It translates to CSAGTVSYEQYF.

The table lists this clonotype with a few counts. The chain joins TRBV11-2 to TRBJ2-6; D call uncertain. V was pared by 0 bases and J by 2 bases, with 8 bases between. This CDR3 is 16 amino acids long. The germline gives CDR1 SGHAT, CDR2 FQNNGV. The CDR3 loop reads CASSLDPRAGANVLTF. In DNA form, the CDR3 reads TGTGCCAGCAGCTTAGATCCAAGGGCTGGGGCCAACGTCCTGACTTTC.

Only a few counts were recorded for this clonotype. J is TRBJ1-2 and V is TRBV14; TRBD1 matches 7 bases. This CDR3 spans 15 amino acids. Germline-derived CDR1 and CDR2 are SGHDN and FVKESK. The ends lost 3 bases at V and 4 bases at J; junction bases unmatched: 8. The CDR3: CASSQKQGSGYGYTF. CDR3 in DNA: TGTGCCAGCAGCCAGAAACAGGGGTCGGGCTATGGCTACACCTTC.

This clonotype was counted at least ten times. DNA for the CDR3: TGCAGTGCTAGTCGCGGCACTAGCACAGATACGCAGTATTTT. Translated: CSASRGTSTDTQYF. J is TRBJ2-3 and V is TRBV20-1; no firm D call. This CDR3 comprises 14 residues. The V end lost 3 bases, the J end lost 0 bases, and 10 bases lay between the germline ends. Germline CDR1 is DFQATT and CDR2 is SNEGSKA (reference sequence).

This clonotype came up many times. This CDR3 reads CASSTGQGETQYF. CDR3 nucleotides: TGTGCCAGCAGTACCGGACAGGGGGAGACCCAGTACTTC. The J gene is TRBJ2-5, the V gene TRBV2, with 9 nucleotides matching TRBD1. The germline V gene has CDR1 SNHLY and CDR2 FYNNEI. J was trimmed by 5 bases and V by 5 bases; bases with no gene match: 3. The CDR3 totals 13 residues.

The V gene is TRBV19, the J gene TRBJ2-1; D perhaps matches TRBD2 (6 bases). The CDR3 loop spans 14 amino acids. V gave up 7 bases and J gave up 2 bases, with 12 bases separating them. The V gene's germline CDR1 is LNHDA and CDR2 SQIVND (reference sequence). The CDR3 here is CASTSWEAYNEQFF. The CDR3 DNA reads TGTGCCAGTACGTCTTGGGAGGCCTACAATGAGCAGTTCTTC.

This clonotype appeared many times. The genes are TRBV5-1 and TRBJ1-1; the D is unclear. CDR3 length: 14 residues. From germline, CDR1 is SGHRS and CDR2 YFSETQ. The ends were cut back, 4 bases at V and 1 base at J, with 11 bases in the middle. The DNA for the CDR3 is TGCGCCAGCAGCGTGGGAAACGAGAACACTGAAGCTTTCTTT. Amino acid sequence: CASSVGNENTEAFF.

This clonotype was counted at least ten times. The rearrangement joins TRBV3-1 to TRBJ1-1; weak D call: TRBD1 (5 bases). This CDR3 is built from 13 residues. The V end lost 6 bases, the J end lost 2 bases, and 10 bases lay between the germline ends. Germline loops: CDR1 LGHDT, CDR2 YNNKEL (reference sequence). The CDR3 nucleotides read TGTGCCAGCAGGGGACTGTTAAACACTGAAGCTTTCTTT. Translating it yields CASRGLLNTEAFF.

In this sample, this clonotype turned up a few times. This chain uses TRBV7-9 with TRBJ2-3; 7 bases map to TRBD2. Germline-derived CDR1 and CDR2 are SEHNR and FQNEAQ (reference sequence). V lost 5 bases, J lost 1 base, and 6 bases stayed unmatched. The CDR3 is made up of 15 amino acids. The CDR3 sequence: CASSPGTKRTDTQYF. CDR3 coding DNA: TGTGCCAGCAGCCCCGGGACTAAACGCACAGATACGCAGTATTTT. The variable domain in full, with the rest retrieved from reference TRBV7-9 and TRBJ2-3, is DTGVSQNPRHKITKRGQNVTFRCDPISEHNRLYWYRQTLGQGPEFLTYFQNEAQLEKSRLLSDRFSAERPKGSFSTLEIQRTEQGDSAMYLCASSPGTKRTDTQYFGPGTRLTVL.

V gene TRBV5-1 combines with J gene TRBJ1-2; 9 positions match TRBD1. Germline V lookup: CDR1 SGHRS, CDR2 YFSETQ. The CDR3 has 13 residues. The junction had 9 bases not matched to a gene; V was cut back by 4 bases and J by 11 bases. Here the CDR3 reads CASSGLYRGLYTF. CDR3 bases: TGCGCCAGCAGCGGCCTTTACAGGGGGCTATACACCTTC.

Worth noting for this clonotype: One end of the junction varies from germline; a read error may be responsible. The rearrangement uses TRBV7-9 and TRBJ2-2, with a possible D match to TRBD2 (6 bases). This CDR3 is 15 amino acids long. The germline gives CDR1 SEHNR, CDR2 FQNEAQ (reference sequence). CDR3 DNA: TGTGCCAGCAGCCGCGGGACGGGGCCCGATGGGGAACTGTTTTTT. Protein: CASSRGTGPDGELFF.

At least ten counts were recorded for this clonotype. The chain couples TRBV20-1 to TRBJ2-7, with TRBD2 matching 12 bases. The CDR3 runs 18 residues. V dropped 2 bases and J dropped 6; count of bases not matched to a gene: 17. Germline CDR1 and CDR2: DFQATT and SNEGSKA (reference sequence). CDR3 DNA: TGCAGTGCTAGACGGACTAGCGGGATTCCTCTGGTGCGGCGCGAGCAGTACTTC. Translating it yields CSARRTSGIPLVRREQYF.